This T cell receptor beta chain was sequenced for a study of OX40 agonist ivuxolimab in advanced cancers. Study as a whole: Patients received ivuxolimab, an intravenous treatment, every 2 weeks at 0.01 to 10 mg/kg.

Profiling relied on immunoSEQ multiplex PCR, and the TCRdb table lists in-frame clones only, not all of them. Among about 93,000 clones listed, 85% to 95% were seen once. The V end was cut by 3 bases, the J end by 4 bases, with 10 bases between. Germline-derived CDR1 and CDR2 are SNHLY and FYNNEI. CDR3 length equals 14 residues. Study-level findings and limits: Clonal expansion was seen in CD4+ and CD8+ blood T cells by week 6 at 0.1 to 3.0 mg/kg.

In the case of this clone: Its antigen is not known.

The TCR comes from an adult with an advanced solid tumor such as melanoma, head and neck, liver or kidney cancer. V is TRBV2 and J is TRBJ1-5; tentative D call: TRBD1 (5 bases). Material: CD4+ or CD8+ T cells sorted from blood, obtained in a trial of the OX40 agonist ivuxolimab. The CDR3 spells CASSDTGVNQPQHF. DNA of the CDR3: TGTGCCAGCAGTGATACAGGCGTGAATCAGCCCCAGCATTTT. Variable domain in full (rest from reference TRBV2 and TRBJ1-5): EPEVTQTPSHQVTQMGQEVILRCVPISNHLYFYWYRQILGQKVEFLVSFYNNEISEKSEIFDDQFSVERPDGSNFTLKIRSTKLEDSAMYFCASSDTGVNQPQHFGDGTRLSIL.